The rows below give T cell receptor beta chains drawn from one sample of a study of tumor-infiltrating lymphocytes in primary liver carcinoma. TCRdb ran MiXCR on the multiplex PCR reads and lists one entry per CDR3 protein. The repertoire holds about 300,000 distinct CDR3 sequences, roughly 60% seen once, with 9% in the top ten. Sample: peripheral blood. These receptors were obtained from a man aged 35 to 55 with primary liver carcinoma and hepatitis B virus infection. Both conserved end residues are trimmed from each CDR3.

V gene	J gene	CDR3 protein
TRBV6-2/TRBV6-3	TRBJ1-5	ASSYSGEQPQH
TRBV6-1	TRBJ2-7	ASSEESNRGMGSYEEY
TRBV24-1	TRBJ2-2	ATSDLSPTGELF
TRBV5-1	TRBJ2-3	ASSRGLPVGADTQY
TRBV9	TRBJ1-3	ASSPTGTPGNTIY
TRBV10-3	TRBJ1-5	AISESDRGRQPQH
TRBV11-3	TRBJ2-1	ASSLGDGSGPNEQF
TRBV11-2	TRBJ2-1	ASSLVGLAGGPSLSNEQF
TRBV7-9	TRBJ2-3	ASSLSSGKADTQY
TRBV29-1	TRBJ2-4	SVEKGQPRNIQY